The next 2 T cell receptor beta chains were all read from a single sample in a study of CD8+ T cells in alopecia areata. The authors extracted RNA and reverse transcribed it into cDNA as the sequencing template. Profiling relied on immunoSEQ multiplex PCR, and the TCRdb table lists in-frame clones only, not all of them. The data list about 120,000 clones, none observed once; roughly a fifth falls to the top ten. The sequencing input was lesional skin. The origin of the receptors is a C3H/HeJ mouse with alopecia areata. Strain haplotype (MHC): H2-k.

In the case of this clone: Each gene name is a mouse one. Read data end 4 residues before the CDR3 end; the end is taken from the germline J gene. Other DNA sequences from this sample encode an identical CDR3 as well. The chain joins TRBV13-3 to TRBJ2-1; the match to TRBD2 covers 7 bases. Germline V lookup: CDR1 NNHDY, CDR2 SYVADS. The ends lost 5 bases at V and 0 bases at J; junction bases unmatched: 2. This CDR3 spans 14 amino acids. Here the CDR3 reads CASSRLGNYAEQFF. The CDR3 DNA, read in part, is TGTGCCAGCAGCCGACTGGGTAACTATGCT.

A few counts support this clone. The protein recorded in TCRdb does not match the translated DNA at residue 13; the protein presented here comes from translating the DNA. This may stem from a read error, because a much larger clone lies one nucleotide away. Gene names and germline match the mouse. Read sequence stops 3 residues before the CDR3 end, and the germline J gene provides the missing end. This chain joins TRBV19 and TRBJ1-6; 10 positions match TRBD1. TRBJ1-6 belongs to the ORF category, with a function that is uncertain. CDR3 size: 16 residues. J lost 2 bases, V lost 4 bases, and 3 bases had no gene match. Per the germline V gene, CDR1 is FNHDT and CDR2 is SITEND (reference sequence). The sequenced part of the CDR3 DNA is TGTGCCAGCAGTTCCGGGACAGGGGCCTATAATTCGCCC. This encodes CASSSGTGAYNSP. The entire CDR3 is CASSSGTGAYNSPLYF.